Given below is one TCR beta chain in context. Based on its abundance in the sample, this clone is medium-sized (0.01 to 0.1%). The target of this receptor is not known. Base-call qualities are not available, and no considerably larger clone is one nucleotide away. This sample is drawn from a study of cytomegalovirus exposure and HLA in healthy donors (dated by TCRdb to about 2017). Broadly, across the study: According to an earlier analysis of 450 to 650 of the donors, 150 million to 200 million T cells yielded some 120 million unique TCR beta sequences and 276 Gb of sequence data. An early release covering roughly 580 HLA-typed donors comprised approximately 300 gigabases of sequencing data and roughly 86 million unique TCR sequences. Of the roughly 400 genotyped donors, roughly 85% fell in the genetic ancestry cluster associated with self-reported Caucasian donors. The study was designed to test whether signatures of past pathogen exposure could be identified by cataloging public T cell receptors. Using immunosequencing, the study profiled T cell repertoires from about 650 subjects and related those repertoires to cytomegalovirus serostatus. In addition to the first cohort of hundreds of subjects, a separate validation cohort of approximately 120 different subjects was used. The study combined high-throughput TCR immunosequencing, statistical association of individual TCRs with disease status, and machine learning to predict cytomegalovirus infection status. In a later analysis, previously published TCR beta repertoires from more than 500 donors were re-analyzed and high-resolution HLA genotyping was added so that TCR occurrence patterns could be studied. Rather than drawing on any new phenotypic data, the later analysis identified candidate immune exposures from TCR beta sequences and the way those sequences occurred across donors. An earlier analysis of 587 of the donors applied high-throughput TCR beta sequencing to assess whether each TCR beta V gene segment acted as functional or pseudogenic. Donor age, sex, ethnicity and CMV serostatus were compiled together with the repertoire data. In a later genetic analysis, genome-wide SNP genotypes for about 60% of the 666 donors were used, and that subset was treated as a discovery cohort. Every discovery cohort repertoire had been produced on one sequencing platform. Class I and class II HLA loci were covered by the typing at four-digit resolution. Typing coverage differed by locus: A, B, C, DRB1 and DQB1 were typed in roughly 629-640 donors, DQA1 in about 500, DPA1 in some 570, and DPB1 in just under 490. Four or five DR-DQ haplotypes were treated as single units for association and clustering because of strong linkage in the cohort. Across roughly 420 genotyped donors of the cohort, an average of approximately 240,000 unique TCR beta nucleotide sequences per donor were sequenced, and roughly 17% of those sequences were non-productive. General conclusions and limits of the study: Because the 87-base-pair reads could not distinguish some IMGT-functional V segments, including TRBV6-2 and TRBV6-3, those segments were excluded. A later genetic analysis reported fewer N-insertions in productive TCRs among donors in an Asian-associated ancestry cluster than the approximately 700-donor mean. In a later analysis, 15,000 to 20,000 TCR beta sequences were associated with specific HLA alleles at a false discovery rate of 0.05. According to a later analysis, most CMV-associated TCR beta chains appeared to be HLA-restricted, and the HLA associations seemed to be driven largely by CMV exposure. Because HLA typing was unavailable for some donors at each locus, only the typed subset was used in association tests. A later analysis reported that several top co-occurrence clusters appeared linked to parvovirus B19, influenza, CMV and Epstein-Barr virus. In vitro tests confirmed that a few of the cytomegalovirus-associated TCR beta chains recognize cytomegalovirus antigens. The sequencing pipeline was judged likely to have produced a cluster of highly shared sequence variants as a technical artifact. The study listed around 160 TCR beta chains as associated with cytomegalovirus. Roughly uniform sequencing depth across donors was assumed in presence/absence analyses, although this assumption may not hold. A later genetic analysis associated a missense DCLRE1C variant with V-gene and J-gene trimming of TCR beta chains, and an independent cohort replicated the association. Fewer than 20 rarely observed V segments, including chromosome 9 orphons, were excluded from the earlier analysis of about 610 of the donors because counts were too low. In a later analysis, TCR association rates were found to vary across HLA loci, with the most associated TCRs seen for DRB1 alleles and the fewest for HLA-C alleles. Compared with equally common non-associated chains, HLA-associated TCR beta chains in a later analysis were more clonally expanded and had lower generation probabilities. Assigning TCR associations to individual alleles was difficult when HLA alleles, especially DR and DQ, strongly co-occurred. Correlated functional status among segregating V segments might be attributable to linkage disequilibrium, but an unknown experimental factor could not be ruled out. In an earlier analysis of fewer than 750 of the donors, most TCR beta V segments were observed in productive rearrangements about 87% or about 30% of the time, broadly matching IMGT annotations. The authors suggested that the approach could potentially be extended to other disease states and immunological phenotypes. Cytomegalovirus status was reported to be diagnosed by the classifier with high specificity and sensitivity in both the original and validation cohorts. The only immune exposure information available for the cohort was CMV serostatus. The cohort was sequenced for TCR beta chains only, and without alpha or paired-chain data the features that could be detected were limited. Most TCR sequences were seen in very few donors, while some public TCRs were found in many individuals. A further reported finding was that TCR beta sequences accurately predicted the HLA-A and HLA-B alleles for most subjects in the first cohort.

In total, just over 650 healthy bone marrow donors made up the cohort. At the time of sampling, all cohort members were nominally healthy, though unrecorded immune exposures were likely present. The donor tested CMV seronegative and was one of the 352 seronegative cohort members. A peripheral blood sample was provided by each donor, and peripheral blood mononuclear cells were used for TCR beta sequencing. Genomic DNA extraction from the blood cell samples was performed with the Qiagen DNeasy Blood Extraction Kit. The library was prepared using the immunoSEQ multiplex PCR assay. For the multiplex PCR, a mixture combining 60 forward primers for TCR Vbeta segments and 13 reverse primers for TCR Jbeta segments was used. Amplification of the CDR3 region of rearranged TCR beta genes was performed with a multiplex PCR assay on genomic DNA. The Illumina HiSeq System was used to sequence the amplified TCR beta libraries as 87-base-pair reads. Per the authors' processing: In a later analysis, tens of millions of unique TCR beta chains were counted across the 666 repertoires, and roughly 11 million of these chains were shared by at least two donors. Raw reads were error-corrected and collapsed into unique sequences by a nearest-neighbor algorithm in which closely related sequences were merged to remove PCR and sequencing errors. To assign V, D and J gene segments, CDR3 sequences were aligned to IMGT reference sequences. For a sequence to be retained, a match of at least six nucleotides was required to both a V gene segment and a J gene segment. A rearrangement counted as productive if the CDR3 had no stop codons and remained in frame with V and J, and every other rearrangement counted as non-productive. CDR3 was defined according to IMGT convention as the region running from the second conserved V-encoded cysteine to the conserved J-encoded phenylalanine. Sequences without an unambiguous match to a single V gene segment were excluded from the earlier analysis of 500 to 700 of the donors. An earlier analysis of about 600 of the donors called V segments functional above 56.7% productive rearrangements and segregating when the between-donor standard deviation exceeded 5%. A statistical classification framework was built for diagnosing cytomegalovirus status from the catalog of TCR beta chain sequences. In a later analysis, V and J genes were assigned by comparing TCR nucleotide sequences against IMGT/GENE-DB human TR gene sequences. The TCRdist pipeline was used in a later analysis to assign CDR3 sequences and most-parsimonious VDJ recombination scenarios. A later analysis defined each TCR beta chain by its CDR3 amino acid sequence plus V-gene family, and excluded reads lacking a unique V-gene family. As a way to deal with suspected cross-contamination and a sequencing artifact, a later analysis dropped 450 to 700 nucleotide sequences that were highly shared and had low generation probability. In a later analysis, a clonal expansion index was calculated for each public chain from normalized within-repertoire ranks of inferred template counts. A later analysis computed generation probabilities with a VDJ recombination model fitted to out-of-frame rearrangements, and checked the results against IGoR. In a later analysis, TCR-TCR, TCR-HLA and TCR-CMV co-occurrence was scored with hypergeometric tests, and a repertoire-size bias correction was applied to TCR pairs. To estimate false discovery rates, a later analysis permuted the HLA or CMV assignments 20 times. In a later analysis, co-occurring TCRs were grouped with DBSCAN, and TCRdist sequence similarity was added when clustering was performed within HLA-allele-positive subsets. Repertoires with fewer than 30,000 or more than 120,000 public chains, plus five repertoires with anomalous nucleotide sharing, were excluded from co-occurrence clustering. Not all clones reach the TCRdb copy of this immuneACCESS table, which keeps in-frame sequences only. Checked studies attribute under half of the gap to unresolved V genes and leave the rest unexplained. That table is the source of V, J and clone size, and D and trimming were worked out from the DNA. This sample is represented by tens of thousands of clones; roughly four fifths of them were singletons. The leading ten clones occupy approximately 4.5% of the sample.

Looking up the germline V gene yields CDR1 MDHEN and CDR2 SYDVKM. The cysteine opens and the phenylalanine closes a CDR3 of 14 amino acids. The only DNA kept is the CDR3, 42 bases in frame from the first base. V is reduced by 7 bases and J by 6 bases, leaving a spacing of 16 bases between them. The sample consisted of PBMCs. The chain couples TRBV28 to TRBJ2-1, and possibly TRBD2, on 6 matching bases. This receptor was obtained from a man aged 40-55 years in good health and CMV-seronegative. The CDR3 has the sequence CASIKLALSNEQFF. The sequenced DNA: TGTGCCAGCATTAAACTAGCCCTCTCCAATGAGCAGTTCTTC.